This T cell receptor beta chain was identified in a study of OX40 agonist ivuxolimab in advanced cancers. In the study overall: Earlier treatment with anti-PD-1, anti-PD-L1 or anti-CTLA-4 was permitted, and over 35% had received some.

Germline loops: CDR1 SGDLS, CDR2 YYNGEE. The ends were cut back, 4 bases at V and 3 bases at J, with 11 bases in the middle. The CDR3 consists of 13 residues. In regard to this clone: This sample includes further DNA sequences coding for the same CDR3.

The repertoire was sequenced with immunoSEQ multiplex PCR; TCRdb's copy has only in-frame clones and lacks some. This table has around 56,000 clones, more than 75% appearing once. The clonotype originates from an adult with an advanced solid tumor such as melanoma, head and neck, liver or kidney cancer. The chain is built from TRBV9 and TRBJ2-7; D unresolved. This material consisted of CD4+ or CD8+ T cells sorted from blood, taken in a trial of the OX40 agonist ivuxolimab. This CDR3 reads CASSPRTGYEQYF. The CDR3 DNA follows: TGTGCCAGCAGCCCCCGTACGGGCTACGAGCAGTACTTC.